This TCR beta chain comes out of a study of identifying expanded T cells in peripheral blood. Assay: immunoSEQ multiplex PCR; the TCRdb copy retains only in-frame clones and omits some. This table holds about 80,000 clones, over 85% found once. There are 15 residues in the CDR3. The germline CDR1 and CDR2 sequences are MNHNS and SASEGT. The V segment lost 5 bases and the J segment 5 bases; nucleotides outside the gene matches: 10. The source of this sequence is a person between 18 and 75 years old in good health. The rearrangement links TRBV6-1 to TRBJ2-3, with 7 bases fitting TRBD2. Sequencing input: blood. The DNA of the CDR3 is TGTGCCAGCAGTCCCAGCGGGGCGGGGAAAGATACGCAGTATTTT. Translating it yields CASSPSGAGKDTQYF.